A selection of T cell receptor beta chains follows, all from one sample in a study of CD8 T cells in Susac syndrome. Using its own MiXCR run on the immunoSEQ multiplex PCR reads, TCRdb lists one record per CDR3 protein. Among 200,000 to 250,000 distinct CDR3 sequences, 95% were seen once, and the ten largest hold 0.095%. Sequencing was carried out using CD4+ T cells from PBMCs. The source of these receptors is a human donor with multiple sclerosis. CDR3s include the opening cysteine and the closing phenylalanine or tryptophan. Fields, in order: V gene, D gene, clone size, J gene, CDR3 DNA, CDR3 protein. The D gene is left open where the match is weak. Only some rows state a clone size, as once, few, many or a class for expanded clones.

TRBV27,TRBD1,once,TRBJ1-5,TGTGCCAGCACCCCGACAGGGGGCTTAGGAAATCAGCCCCAGCATTTT,CASTPTGGLGNQPQHF
TRBV5-1,NA,NA,TRBJ2-5,TGCGCCAGCAGCTTGACTGACCAAGAGACCCAGTACTTC,CASSLTDQETQYF
TRBV29-1,NA,NA,TRBJ1-1,TGCAGCGTTGAAAGGCAATGGGGAGCTTTCTTT,CSVERQWGAFF
TRBV29-1,TRBD1,NA,TRBJ2-5,TGCAGCACAGGGGCCGAGACCCAGTACTTC,CSTGAETQYF
TRBV7-9,NA,NA,TRBJ1-1,TGTGCCAGCAGCTTCACTGAAGCTTTCTTT,CASSFTEAFF
TRBV12-3/TRBV12-4,NA,NA,TRBJ2-7,TGTGCCAGCAGTTTAAAGCACGAGCAGTACTTC,CASSLKHEQYF
TRBV29-1,NA,NA,TRBJ2-3,TGCAGCGTTGCGGGGGCCACAGATACGCAGTATTTT,CSVAGATDTQYF
TRBV4-2,NA,NA,TRBJ2-5,TGTGCCAGCAGCCAAGATCAGGCAGCAGAGACCCAGTACTTC,CASSQDQAAETQYF
TRBV12-3/TRBV12-4,NA,NA,TRBJ2-7,TGTGCCAGCAGTTTGCTGGGGGTCTACGAGCAGTACTTC,CASSLLGVYEQYF
TRBV20-1,NA,NA,TRBJ1-4,TGCAGTGCCAGGGACCCGGGACGGGGAAATGAAAAACTGTTTTTT,CSARDPGRGNEKLFF
TRBV27,NA,NA,TRBJ2-7,TGTGCCAGCAGCACCGTTGGTTCGGGGGGCAGCGAGCAGTACTTC,CASSTVGSGGSEQYF
TRBV7-6,TRBD2,NA,TRBJ2-5,TGTGCCAGCAGCCCCCTTATAGCGGGGGGGCAAGAGACCCAGTACTTC,CASSPLIAGGQETQYF
TRBV6-4,NA,NA,TRBJ1-5,TGTGCCAGAGGATGGAATCAGCCCCAGCATTTT,CARGWNQPQHF
TRBV2,NA,NA,TRBJ2-2,TGTGCCAGTCGTGGGGTGATTAACACCGGGGAGCTGTTTTTT,CASRGVINTGELFF
TRBV20-1,NA,NA,TRBJ2-1,TGCAGTGTACGTATAGCTTTGTCGAACAATGAGCAGTTCTTC,CSVRIALSNNEQFF
TRBV30,NA,NA,TRBJ2-6,TGTGCCTGGGGCGTTGGGGCCAACGTCCTGACTTTC,CAWGVGANVLTF
TRBV5-1,NA,NA,TRBJ2-5,TGCGCCAGCAGCTTGTGGTTGCGCCAAGAGACCCAGTACTTC,CASSLWLRQETQYF
TRBV27,TRBD1,NA,TRBJ2-7,TGTGCCAGCAGTCGGCGGACACTCGGGACAGGGAGCAACGAGCAGTACTTC,CASSRRTLGTGSNEQYF
TRBV5-1,NA,NA,TRBJ2-1,TGCGCCAGCAGCTTGTGGGGCCCCGGGGCGGGGTCTTACAATGAGCAGTTCTTC,CASSLWGPGAGSYNEQFF
TRBV7-6,NA,NA,TRBJ2-3,TGTGCCAATACGAAGGATACGCAGTATTTT,CANTKDTQYF
TRBV30,NA,NA,TRBJ2-7,TGTGCCTCCGGGCAGTACGAGCAGTACTTC,CASGQYEQYF
TRBV5-1,TRBD2,once,TRBJ2-3,TGCGCCAGCAGCAACCCGGGACTAGCGGGCCCCGACGCAGATACGCAGTATTTT,CASSNPGLAGPDADTQYF
TRBV2,NA,once,TRBJ1-6,TGTGCCAGCAGTCCTCGCCAGACTGATAATTCACCCCTCCACTTT,CASSPRQTDNSPLHF
TRBV20-1,TRBD2,NA,TRBJ2-3,TGCAGTGCGGATGCGGGAGGGTCCACAGATACGCAGTATTTT,CSADAGGSTDTQYF
TRBV20-1,NA,NA,TRBJ1-1,TGCAGTGCTAGTAAGGGAGGCGACACTGAAGCTTTCTTT,CSASKGGDTEAFF
TRBV7-2,NA,NA,TRBJ1-2,TGTGCCAGCAGCCCCCAGAGACCCTCGGGAAGCTATGGCTACACCTTC,CASSPQRPSGSYGYTF
TRBV19,TRBD1,NA,TRBJ2-7,TGTGCCAGTAGTCCCGTGACAGGGCCCTCCTACGAGCAGTACTTC,CASSPVTGPSYEQYF
TRBV7-3,TRBD2,few,TRBJ2-1,TGTGCCAGCAGCACGGGACTAGCGACGCTCCTCTCCTACAATGAGCAGTTCTTC,CASSTGLATLLSYNEQFF
TRBV24-1,TRBD1,NA,TRBJ2-2,TGTGCCACCAGTGATTCCGGGACAGGTAACACCGGGGAGCTGTTTTTT,CATSDSGTGNTGELFF
TRBV29-1,NA,NA,TRBJ1-2,TGCAGCGACAGTGGCCTCAGGACGGACTATGGCTACACCTTC,CSDSGLRTDYGYTF
TRBV23-1,NA,NA,TRBJ1-3,TGCGCCAGCCCGGGACACCGCTCTGGAAACACCATATATTTT,CASPGHRSGNTIYF
TRBV27,TRBD1,NA,TRBJ2-1,TGTGCCAGCAGCCGCCGGGACAGGAACTACAATGAGCAGTTCTTC,CASSRRDRNYNEQFF
TRBV2,TRBD2,NA,TRBJ2-1,TGTGCCAGCCGGGCCCGGGGGGGTAGCGGGAATAATGAGCAGTTCTTC,CASRARGGSGNNEQFF
TRBV2,TRBD1,NA,TRBJ1-2,TGTGCCAGCGCAGGGGGACCCAACTATGGCTACACCTTC,CASAGGPNYGYTF
TRBV20-1,NA,NA,TRBJ2-5,TGCAGTGCTAGAGTAGGGACCAAAAAAGAGACCCAGTACTTC,CSARVGTKKETQYF
TRBV25-1,NA,NA,TRBJ2-7,TGTGCCAGCACCGGCCTCGGGAAGCAGTACTTC,CASTGLGKQYF
TRBV20-1,NA,NA,TRBJ1-2,TGCAGTGCTAGTTGGGGACTCTCTGGCTACACCTTC,CSASWGLSGYTF
TRBV19,TRBD1,NA,TRBJ1-6,TGTGCCAGTAGTAAACCGGGACAGTGGAATTCACCCCTCCACTTT,CASSKPGQWNSPLHF
TRBV20-1,NA,NA,TRBJ1-2,TGCAGTGCTAGAGACTCCTATGGCTACACCTTC,CSARDSYGYTF
TRBV13,NA,once,TRBJ2-3,TGTGCCAGCAGCTTAGAACAGACAGATACGCAGTATTTT,CASSLEQTDTQYF
TRBV7-9,NA,NA,TRBJ2-7,TGTGCCAGCAGCTTAGATGGGAACCCGAGGGGCGAGCAGTACTTC,CASSLDGNPRGEQYF
TRBV30,NA,NA,TRBJ2-1,TGTGCCTGCCGAGAGGGCAATGAGCAGTTCTTC,CACREGNEQFF
TRBV19,NA,NA,TRBJ1-5,TGTGCCAGTAGTATAGACGGGGGGAGTCGTCAGCCCCAGCATTTT,CASSIDGGSRQPQHF
TRBV20-1,NA,NA,TRBJ2-1,TGCAGTGCTAGACTTCGGGTAGCGCGAACCTACAATGAGCAGTTCTTC,CSARLRVARTYNEQFF
TRBV29-1,NA,NA,TRBJ1-1,TGCAGCGTGCAAACAGGGTTAGAAGCTTTCTTT,CSVQTGLEAFF
TRBV14,NA,NA,TRBJ1-1,TGTGCCAGCAGCCAAGCTTCCAGGGCGTTGACTGAAGCTTTCTTT,CASSQASRALTEAFF
TRBV3-1,TRBD1,NA,TRBJ1-6,TGTGCCAGCAGACGGACAGGGGCTAATAATTCACCCCTCCACTTT,CASRRTGANNSPLHF
TRBV7-3,NA,NA,TRBJ2-1,TGTGCCAGCAGCTTACGGTCTCACAATGAGCAGTTCTTC,CASSLRSHNEQFF
TRBV14,TRBD1,NA,TRBJ2-7,TGTGCCAGCAGCCAAGGACAGGGAAGAGTCTACGAGCAGTACTTC,CASSQGQGRVYEQYF
TRBV6-6,NA,NA,TRBJ2-3,TGTGCCAGCAGTCAACTCGTAAACCCCAATACGCAGTATTTT,CASSQLVNPNTQYF
TRBV29-1,TRBD2,NA,TRBJ2-1,TGCAGCGTGCCAGCGGGAGGGTCCTACAATGAGCAGTTCTTC,CSVPAGGSYNEQFF
TRBV14,TRBD1,once,TRBJ2-1,TGTGCCAGCAGCCAATGGACAGGGGGGTACAATGAGCAGTTCTTC,CASSQWTGGYNEQFF
TRBV7-8,NA,NA,TRBJ2-7,TGTGCCAGCAGCTGGGGACGGGACTACGAGCAGTACTTC,CASSWGRDYEQYF
TRBV2,TRBD2,NA,TRBJ2-1,TGTGCCAGCGAGACTAGCGGGATCGACAATGAGCAGTTCTTC,CASETSGIDNEQFF
TRBV25-1,NA,NA,TRBJ2-5,TGTGCCAGCAGTGAACAGGGGGGTGAAAAGACCCAGTACTTC,CASSEQGGEKTQYF